Presented here are 27 T cell receptor beta chains from one specimen sequenced in a study of blood T cells in healthy people across ages. The second PCR ran 7 to 11 cycles with a sample-barcoded 5' primer and J-beta primers. TCRdb fed the 5' RACE reads into MiXCR, producing one record per CDR3 protein. This sample carries roughly 1,700,000 distinct CDR3 sequences, 28% of them seen once, and the ten largest clones take 7.7%. Sequencing was carried out using blood. Receptors originate from a woman aged 30 to 39 in good health.

This clonotype was found once. The CDR3: CASSLRLGSTEAFF. Here the CDR3 DNA reads TGCGCCAGCAGCTTGAGGTTAGGCAGCACTGAAGCTTTCTTT. V is TRBV5-1 and J is TRBJ1-1; D is unclear. This CDR3 is built from 14 residues. V lost 1 base and J 4 bases, leaving 11 bases between the germline ends. Germline-derived CDR1 and CDR2 are SGHRS and YFSETQ.

The rearrangement joins TRBV6-1 to TRBJ2-2, with 10 bases fitting TRBD2. The V and J ends lost 6 bases and 7 bases, in that order; junction bases with no gene match: 2. Germline-derived CDR1 and CDR2 are MNHNS and SASEGT. The CDR3 contains 13 residues. DNA of the CDR3: TGTGCCAGCAGGGCTAGCGGGGGCGGGGAGCTGTTTTTT. It specifies CASRASGGGELFF.

This rearrangement joins TRBV29-1 to TRBJ2-5; weak D call: TRBD2 (5 bases). Trimming pared 4 bases from V and 0 bases from J, leaving 12 bases between. Germline V gives CDR1 SQVTM, CDR2 ANQGSEA. The CDR3 covers 14 residues. The CDR3 nucleotides read TGCAGCGTTGTTCCCACGAGGGACCAAGAGACCCAGTACTTC. This translates into CSVVPTRDQETQYF.

The V gene is TRBV6-2 or TRBV6-3, the J gene TRBJ2-1; 12 bases align to TRBD2. The CDR3 extends over 17 amino acids. CDR1 and CDR2 (germline): MNHEY, SVGEGT. V was clipped by 5 bases and J by 9 bases; unmatched bases: 14. CDR3 in DNA: TGTGCCAGCAGTCTAAGTTACCCGACTAGCGGGAGAGGTGAGCAGTTCTTC. It specifies CASSLSYPTSGRGEQFF.

The rearrangement links TRBV3-1 to TRBJ2-1, with 11 nucleotides matching TRBD2. The V gene's germline CDR1 is LGHDT and CDR2 YNNKEL (reference sequence). J gave up 7 bases and V 4 bases, and 6 bases lay outside the gene matches. The CDR3 extends over 15 amino acids. The CDR3 sequence is CASSRYTSGGNEQFF. The DNA for the CDR3 is TGTGCCAGCAGCCGATATACTAGCGGGGGAAATGAGCAGTTCTTC.

This clonotype was observed a few times. The chain employs TRBV20-1 and TRBJ1-5, with a weak D call TRBD1 (6 bases). CDR3 length: 16 residues. Germline loops: CDR1 DFQATT, CDR2 SNEGSKA (reference sequence). Trimming removed 6 bases from V and 5 bases from J, with 23 bases in between. DNA of the CDR3: TGCAGTGCCAAGGGGGGGATCCCAGGGGTAGATCAGCCCCAGCATTTT. It yields the protein CSAKGGIPGVDQPQHF.

The chain carries TRBV7-9 and TRBJ2-1; 10 bases line up with TRBD2. This CDR3 is 18 amino acids long. The germline gives CDR1 SEHNR, CDR2 FQNEAQ (reference sequence). V shed 7 bases, J shed 8 bases, and the junction held 20 bases outside the gene matches. CDR3 region: CASNSAVGRTSGLDEQFF. The CDR3, as DNA: TGTGCCAGCAATAGCGCCGTCGGCAGGACTAGCGGTTTGGATGAGCAGTTCTTC. Together with reference TRBV7-9 and TRBJ2-1, the CDR3 gives the full variable domain: DTGVSQNPRHKITKRGQNVTFRCDPISEHNRLYWYRQTLGQGPEFLTYFQNEAQLEKSRLLSDRFSAERPKGSFSTLEIQRTEQGDSAMYLCASNSAVGRTSGLDEQFFGPGTRLTVL.

The V call is TRBV12-5, the J call TRBJ1-5, with 8 bases that match TRBD1. Germline trimming cut 4 bases from V and 4 bases from J; bases unmatched to any gene: 3. Looked up from germline, CDR1 is LGHNT and CDR2 is FRNRAP. This CDR3 is built from 14 residues. The CDR3 nucleotides are TGTGCTAGTGGTTCGAGACAGGGGAATCAGCCCCAGCATTTT. Translated: CASGSRQGNQPQHF.

This chain uses TRBV7-9 with TRBJ2-1; no firm D call. CDR1 SEHNR and CDR2 FQNEAQ come from the germline V gene (reference sequence). V lost 5 bases and J lost 3, with 14 bases in between. The length of the CDR3 is 15 residues. The CDR3 coding sequence is TGTGCCAGCAGCCCTAAGCCTCCGGGCTACAATGAGCAGTTCTTC. Translation gives CASSPKPPGYNEQFF. Complete variable domain (other parts from reference TRBV7-9 and TRBJ2-1): DTGVSQNPRHKITKRGQNVTFRCDPISEHNRLYWYRQTLGQGPEFLTYFQNEAQLEKSRLLSDRFSAERPKGSFSTLEIQRTEQGDSAMYLCASSPKPPGYNEQFFGPGTRLTVL.

The J gene is TRBJ2-5, the V gene TRBV5-1, with TRBD1 matching over 9 bases. With 2 bases clipped from V and 3 bases from J, the junction kept 2 bases outside the gene matches. The CDR3 covers 14 residues. Germline values: CDR1 SGHRS, CDR2 YFSETQ. The CDR3 sequence: CASSLQGAEETQYF. DNA of the CDR3: TGCGCCAGCAGCTTACAGGGGGCGGAAGAGACCCAGTACTTC.

The genes are TRBV3-1 and TRBJ2-3; 8 bases match TRBD2. V lost 4 bases, J lost 1 base, and 7 bases stayed unmatched. The CDR3 contains 16 residues. CDR1 is LGHDT, CDR2 YNNKEL, per germline (reference sequence). This chain's CDR3 is CASSRGVTSGTDTQYF. The DNA of the CDR3 is TGTGCCAGCAGCCGCGGAGTGACTAGCGGCACAGATACGCAGTATTTT.

In the case of this clonotype: Sequence at one end of the junction differs from germline and may be a read error. V is TRBV18 and J is TRBJ2-4, with a tentative D call TRBD2 (5 bases). The closer fit of TRBJ2-7 to the DNA end suggests the J call may be wrong. Germline V CDR1 and CDR2: KGHSH, LQKENI. This CDR3 spans 14 amino acids. Here the CDR3 DNA reads TGTGCCAGCCAGGCGGGCACGGACTCCCACGAGCAGTACTTC. It encodes CASQAGTDSHEQYF.

A remark on this clonotype: The junction departs from germline at one end; a sequencing error may be responsible. The DNA for the CDR3 is TGTGCCAGCAGCAACGGGGGGATAGGGAGCACAGATGCGCAGTATTTT. It codes for CASSNGGIGSTDAQYF. This sequence joins TRBV12-3 or TRBV12-4 and TRBJ2-3; 7 nucleotides agree with TRBD2. The length of the CDR3 is 16 residues.

The gene calls are TRBV5-1 and TRBJ1-2; D not resolved. Germline V lookup: CDR1 SGHRS, CDR2 YFSETQ. Between the trimmed V and J ends, which lost 0 bases and 2 bases, there was a span of 11 bases. The CDR3 has 15 residues. The CDR3 DNA sequence: TGCGCCAGCAGCTTGGATGGCAGCCCCAACTATGGCTACACCTTC. Its translation: CASSLDGSPNYGYTF.

This chain uses TRBV5-1 with TRBJ2-7, with 10 bases lining up with TRBD2. Trimming at V came to 5 bases and at J to 3 bases, leaving 11 bases not matched to a gene. This CDR3 is 16 amino acids long. CDR1 is SGHRS and CDR2 is YFSETQ in the germline V gene. For the CDR3, the DNA is TGCGCCAGCAGGGTAGCGGGGGGCCCCCCCTACTACGAGCAGTACTTC. Protein product: CASRVAGGPPYYEQYF.

V gene TRBV5-6 combines with J gene TRBJ1-1; 9 nucleotides agree with TRBD1. This CDR3 has 16 amino acids. The V gene end was trimmed by 4 bases and the J gene end by 0 bases; junction bases not matched to a gene: 7. CDR1 and CDR2 from the germline V gene are SGHDT and YYEEEE. The CDR3 spells CASSADRGALNTEAFF. CDR3 DNA: TGTGCCAGCAGCGCGGACAGGGGCGCCCTGAACACTGAAGCTTTCTTT.

The CDR3 region is CSADYQGRKTQYF. CDR3 bases: TGCAGTGCCGATTATCAGGGGAGAAAGACCCAGTACTTC. The chain recombines TRBV20-1 with TRBJ2-5; D may be TRBD1 (6 bases). Germline V gives CDR1 DFQATT, CDR2 SNEGSKA (reference sequence). The CDR3 spans 13 residues. V lost 6 bases to trimming and J lost 6 bases, with 17 bases between them.

In the case of this clonotype: At one end the junction does not follow the germline gene, possibly because of a read error. The chain employs TRBV27 and TRBJ2-1, with 12 positions matching TRBD1. CDR1 and CDR2 (germline): MNHEY, SMNVEV (reference sequence). The CDR3 runs to 14 residues. CDR3 in DNA: TGTGCCAGCAGTTTATGGGACAGGGGGCATGATCAGTTCTTC. The encoded protein is CASSLWDRGHDQFF.

This chain links TRBV6-5 with TRBJ2-1; TRBD1 might be the D (6 bases). The CDR3 consists of 15 residues. V lost 6 bases to trimming and J lost 8 bases, with 20 bases between them. Germline-derived CDR1 and CDR2 are MNHEY and SVGAGI. CDR3 sequence reads: CASRPLGTYEDEQFF. The CDR3 coding sequence is TGTGCCAGCAGGCCTCTTGGGACATATGAGGATGAGCAGTTCTTC.

This clonotype was detected only a few times. The chain combines TRBV7-2 with TRBJ2-4; TRBD2 might be the D (5 bases). The CDR3 is 17 amino acids. CDR1 is SGHTA and CDR2 is FQGNSA in the germline V gene. Trimming took off 5 bases at V and 0 bases at J, with 17 bases between the two ends. CDR3 DNA sequence: TGTGCCAGCAGCCCCGGAGGAAGCGGACTAGCCAAAAACATTCAGTACTTC. Translated, it gives CASSPGGSGLAKNIQYF.

This chain connects TRBV29-1 to TRBJ1-1; 7 bases match TRBD1. CDR1 and CDR2 (germline): SQVTM, ANQGSEA. This CDR3 is built from 13 residues. The V gene end was trimmed by 2 bases and the J gene end by 1 base; junction bases not matched to a gene: 1. CDR3 residues: CSVESGGNTEAFF. The CDR3, as DNA: TGCAGCGTTGAATCAGGGGGGAACACTGAAGCTTTCTTT.

The rearrangement joins TRBV5-1 to TRBJ2-5; perhaps TRBD1 as D (6 bases). The CDR3 runs 15 residues. CDR1 is SGHRS and CDR2 is YFSETQ in the germline V gene. Trimming cost V 5 bases and J 5 bases, with 19 bases left between them. The CDR3 coding sequence is TGCGCCAGCAGATCACAGGGATCCACCGGGGAGACCCAGTACTTC. The encoded protein is CASRSQGSTGETQYF.

The chain carries TRBV10-3 and TRBJ1-1; the match to TRBD1 covers 9 bases. The CDR3 sequence is 12 residues long. Germline V gene sequence: CDR1 ENHRY, CDR2 SYGVKD. Losses at the gene ends were 10 bases for V and 7 bases for J; bases not matched to a gene: 7. CDR3 protein: CATWDRESEAFF. CDR3 DNA sequence: TGTGCCACATGGGACAGGGAGAGTGAAGCTTTCTTT.

The J gene is TRBJ2-1, the V gene TRBV12-3 or TRBV12-4; 13 positions agree with TRBD2. The CDR3 spans 17 residues. Trimming took 3 bases from V and 4 from J; bases not matched to a gene: 6. The CDR3 protein is CASSFQGLAGIYNEQFF. In nucleotides, the CDR3 is TGTGCCAGCAGTTTTCAGGGACTAGCGGGGATATACAATGAGCAGTTCTTC.

V gene TRBV7-8 combines with J gene TRBJ2-3, with 10 bases fitting TRBD2. Trimming removed 2 bases from V and 4 bases from J; junction bases left unmatched: 6. Germline V gene sequence: CDR1 SGHVS, CDR2 FQNEAQ. The CDR3 totals 16 residues. The CDR3 spells CASSLLAGVISDTQYF. Here the CDR3 DNA reads TGTGCCAGCAGCTTACTAGCGGGAGTTATTTCAGATACGCAGTATTTT. Filled out from reference TRBV7-8 and TRBJ2-3, the complete variable domain reads GAGVSQSPRYKVAKRGQDVALRCDPISGHVSLFWYQQALGQGPEFLTYFQNEAQLDKSGLPSDRFFAERPEGSVSTLKIQRTQQEDSAVYLCASSLLAGVISDTQYFGPGTRLTVL.

There are many counts of this clonotype. The V gene is TRBV7-2, the J gene TRBJ2-7; 7 bases line up with TRBD1. This CDR3 has 14 amino acids. V lost 5 bases to trimming and J lost 2 bases; unmatched junction nucleotides: 6. Germline V lookup: CDR1 SGHTA, CDR2 FQGNSA. The CDR3 DNA follows: TGTGCCAGCAGCCTGAACAGGGGAGCCTACGAGCAGTACTTC. Amino acid sequence: CASSLNRGAYEQYF.

The table lists this clonotype with many counts. The chain is built from TRBV29-1 and TRBJ2-5; perhaps TRBD2 as D (5 bases). Germline V gene data show CDR1 as SQVTM and CDR2 as ANQGSEA. The ends were cut back, 7 bases at V and 4 bases at J, with 10 bases in the middle. The CDR3 totals 11 residues. The CDR3 DNA is TGCAGCGCCGTGGGAGTAGAGACCCAGTACTTC. This encodes CSAVGVETQYF.